These T cell receptor beta chains were read from a single sample in a study of tumor and adjacent non-tumor tissue in lung cancer. One entry per CDR3 protein results from TCRdb running MiXCR on the multiplex PCR reads. The sample lists over 80,000 distinct CDR3 sequences; about 80% were seen once. Input material: distant non-tumor lung tissue. The receptors originated from a man in his sixties with small cell lung cancer. CDR3s include the opening cysteine and the closing phenylalanine or tryptophan. Fields, in order: J gene, D gene, V gene, clone size, CDR3 protein, CDR3 DNA. D genes are given only for firm matches. A row's size may be missing; if present it is once, few, many or a size class.

j_call: TRBJ2-2
d_call: .
v_call: TRBV4-1
clone_size: .
cdr3_aa: CASSHVGSNVGELFF
cdr3_nt: TGCGCTAGCAGCCACGTCGGCAGTAATGTCGGGGAGCTGTTTTTT

j_call: TRBJ2-6
d_call: TRBD2
v_call: TRBV4-2
clone_size: .
cdr3_aa: CASSQDAGGHSGANILTF
cdr3_nt: TGTGCCAGCAGCCAAGATGCGGGGGGACACTCTGGGGCCAACATTCTGACTTTC

j_call: TRBJ2-1
d_call: .
v_call: TRBV5-1
clone_size: many
cdr3_aa: CASSPGRATLGEQFF
cdr3_nt: TGCGCCAGCAGCCCGGGACGAGCAACTCTGGGTGAGCAGTTCTTC

j_call: TRBJ2-1
d_call: TRBD2
v_call: TRBV6-5
clone_size: .
cdr3_aa: CASNKGRASLEQFF
cdr3_nt: TGTGCCAGCAATAAGGGGAGGGCCTCTTTAGAGCAGTTCTTC

j_call: TRBJ2-1
d_call: .
v_call: TRBV11-2
clone_size: .
cdr3_aa: CASSLRSDSSYNEQSF
cdr3_nt: TGTGCCAGCAGTCTTAGGTCGGATAGCTCCTACAATGAGCAGTCCTTC

j_call: TRBJ2-3
d_call: TRBD2
v_call: TRBV12-3/TRBV12-4
clone_size: .
cdr3_aa: CASTRTRTRDTQYF
cdr3_nt: TGTGCCAGCACTCGGACTAGGACGAGAGATACGCAGTATTTT

j_call: TRBJ2-1
d_call: TRBD2
v_call: TRBV5-1
clone_size: .
cdr3_aa: CASSPVGGATSVEQFF
cdr3_nt: TGCGCCAGCAGCCCAGTCGGGGGGGCCACTTCGGTTGAGCAGTTCTTC

j_call: TRBJ1-1
d_call: .
v_call: TRBV5-4
clone_size: .
cdr3_aa: CASGRTANTEAFF
cdr3_nt: TGTGCCAGCGGCAGGACGGCGAACACTGAAGCTTTCTTT

j_call: TRBJ2-3
d_call: .
v_call: TRBV11-3
clone_size: .
cdr3_aa: CASGTYQPQYF
cdr3_nt: TGTGCCAGCGGCACTTATCAGCCCCAGTATTTT

j_call: TRBJ2-5
d_call: .
v_call: TRBV5-1
clone_size: .
cdr3_aa: CASSIVGEGQETQYF
cdr3_nt: TGCGCCAGCAGTATAGTGGGAGAGGGACAAGAGACCCAGTACTTC

j_call: TRBJ1-1
d_call: .
v_call: TRBV6-6
clone_size: .
cdr3_aa: CATCYSGGENTEAFF
cdr3_nt: TGTGCCACCTGTTACTCCGGGGGTGAGAACACTGAAGCTTTCTTT

j_call: TRBJ2-2
d_call: .
v_call: TRBV28
clone_size: .
cdr3_aa: CASSFVSANTGDLFF
cdr3_nt: TGTGCCAGCAGTTTCGTATCCGCGAACACCGGGGACCTGTTTTTT

j_call: TRBJ1-5
d_call: .
v_call: TRBV21-1
clone_size: .
cdr3_aa: CASSKVEWVEPQHF
cdr3_nt: TGTGCCAGCAGCAAAGTTGAATGGGTAGAGCCCCAGCATTTT

j_call: TRBJ2-2
d_call: .
v_call: TRBV6-1
clone_size: .
cdr3_aa: CVSSDRGLGPSWEVFF
cdr3_nt: TGTGTCAGCAGTGACCGAGGCTTGGGGCCAAGTTGGGAGGTGTTTTTT

j_call: TRBJ1-3
d_call: .
v_call: TRBV4-1
clone_size: .
cdr3_aa: CTSSRDPNSGNTIYF
cdr3_nt: TGCACCAGCAGCCGAGATCCCAACTCTGGAAACACCATATATTTT

j_call: TRBJ2-5
d_call: .
v_call: TRBV4-2
clone_size: .
cdr3_aa: CASSQDGYVENQYF
cdr3_nt: TGTGCCAGCAGCCAAGATGGCTACGTGGAGAACCAGTACTTC

j_call: TRBJ2-5
d_call: .
v_call: TRBV7-2
clone_size: .
cdr3_aa: CATSNHQTRGETQYF
cdr3_nt: TGTGCCACCAGCAATCACCAGACTAGGGGAGAGACCCAGTACTTC

j_call: TRBJ2-2
d_call: TRBD2
v_call: TRBV6-1
clone_size: .
cdr3_aa: CASSRLAGVNIGELFF
cdr3_nt: TGTGCCAGCAGTAGGCTAGCGGGAGTAAACATCGGGGAGCTGTTTTTT

j_call: TRBJ2-2
d_call: .
v_call: TRBV4-1
clone_size: .
cdr3_aa: CASSSRGAYTRELLF
cdr3_nt: TGCGCCAGCAGCAGCAGGGGGGCTTATACCAGGGAGCTGCTTTTT

j_call: TRBJ2-3
d_call: TRBD2
v_call: TRBV6-1
clone_size: .
cdr3_aa: CASSATSGRFRSRATQYF
cdr3_nt: TGTGCCAGCAGTGCCACTAGCGGGAGATTCCGATCCCGCGCTACGCAATATTTT

j_call: TRBJ2-3
d_call: .
v_call: TRBV5-5
clone_size: .
cdr3_aa: CASSLEGPNTDTHYF
cdr3_nt: TGTGCCAGCAGCTTAGAGGGCCCTAACACAGATACGCACTATTTT

j_call: TRBJ2-2
d_call: .
v_call: TRBV5-1
clone_size: .
cdr3_aa: CARNLATGDGAGELFF
cdr3_nt: TGCGCCAGAAACTTGGCCACGGGGGATGGCGCCGGGGAGCTGTTTTTT

j_call: TRBJ2-3
d_call: TRBD2
v_call: TRBV12-3/TRBV12-4
clone_size: .
cdr3_aa: CASCLGTSGSDTQYF
cdr3_nt: TGTGCCAGCTGTTTGGGGACTAGCGGGTCAGATACGCAGTATTTT

j_call: TRBJ2-1
d_call: TRBD2
v_call: TRBV24-1
clone_size: once
cdr3_aa: CATIDPSGATYNEHLF
cdr3_nt: TGTGCCACCATTGATCCTAGCGGAGCTACGTACAATGAGCATCTATTC

j_call: TRBJ2-5
d_call: TRBD1
v_call: TRBV10-3
clone_size: .
cdr3_aa: CAITQGTGGVDTQYF
cdr3_nt: TGTGCCATCACCCAAGGGACAGGGGGAGTAGACACCCAGTACTTC

j_call: TRBJ2-6
d_call: .
v_call: TRBV5-4
clone_size: .
cdr3_aa: CASSRSVSGANVLTF
cdr3_nt: TGTGCCAGCAGTCGGTCAGTCTCTGGGGCCAACGTCTTGACTTTC

j_call: TRBJ2-1
d_call: TRBD2
v_call: TRBV6-5
clone_size: many
cdr3_aa: CASSVRTSGKASYNEQFF
cdr3_nt: TGTGCCAGCAGTGTCCGGACTAGCGGGAAGGCGTCCTACAATGAGCAGTTCTTC

j_call: TRBJ1-4
d_call: .
v_call: TRBV4-2
clone_size: .
cdr3_aa: CAYSQSGLANEKLFF
cdr3_nt: TGTGCCTACAGTCAATCCGGGCTGGCTAATGAAAAACTGTTTTTT

j_call: TRBJ2-1
d_call: .
v_call: TRBV11-2
clone_size: .
cdr3_aa: CASSIGAVGLKIF
cdr3_nt: TGTGCCAGCAGCATAGGGGCGGTGGGCCTAAAGATCTTC

j_call: TRBJ2-5
d_call: .
v_call: TRBV10-2
clone_size: .
cdr3_aa: CASSESASDLSQYF
cdr3_nt: TGCGCCAGCAGTGAGTCTGCTAGCGACCTGTCCCAGTATTTC

j_call: TRBJ2-7
d_call: .
v_call: TRBV4-2
clone_size: .
cdr3_aa: CTSSQALTGPYEQYF
cdr3_nt: TGTACCAGCAGCCAAGCCCTAACGGGCCCTTACGAGCAGTACTTC

j_call: TRBJ2-1
d_call: .
v_call: TRBV11-2
clone_size: once
cdr3_aa: CDSSLATAQSSYNEQFF
cdr3_nt: TGTGACAGCAGCTTAGCGACAGCTCAGAGCTCCTACAATGAGCAGTTCTTC

j_call: TRBJ2-5
d_call: TRBD2
v_call: TRBV6-5
clone_size: once
cdr3_aa: CASGYSGGAPRETQYF
cdr3_nt: TGCGCCAGCGGTTACTCGGGGGGGGCGCCCCGAGAGACCCAGTACTTC